Detailed here is one T cell receptor (beta chain). Its matching antigen is unknown. The junction and the germline gene differ at one end; a read error may be behind it. The CDR3 covers 11 residues. Germline CDR1 reads SNHLY; CDR2 reads FYNNEI. This sample was included in a study of CD8+ T cells in alopecia areata. Sample treatment: oral pan-JAK inhibitor, 5-10 mg twice daily. Broader study findings: Whether baseline CD8+ expansion is linked to response remains uncertain, given a single nonresponder. On tofacitinib, scalp clonality and expanded CD8+ clones among top 100 fell significantly.

Following RNA extraction, reverse transcription yielded cDNA that acted as the sequencing template. Profiled with immunoSEQ multiplex PCR; TCRdb holds only in-frame clones, not every one. Among 150,000 to 200,000 clones listed, less than 75% were seen once. This TCR derives from a human donor with alopecia areata. V is TRBV2 and J is TRBJ2-7; the D gene is possibly TRBD2 (5 bases). The sample consisted of CD4+ T cells sorted from blood, taken at approximately week 60, from a patient treated with tofacitinib. CDR3 DNA sequence: TGTGCCAGCAGCACTAATGCGGGCCCGAACTTC. This encodes CASSTNAGPNF.